Below are 19 T cell receptor beta chains sequenced from a single sample in a study of blood T cells in healthy people across ages (dated by TCRdb to the mid-2010s). The library was generated by 5' RACE. Sequencing used an Illumina HiSeq 2500. A second roughly 6 to 11 cycle PCR used a sample-barcoded 5' primer and a J-beta primer mix. TCRdb redid the processing of the public reads, applying fastp at Q25 and MiXCR, and retained in-frame beta chains. Merged by CDR3 protein, the rows form single entries marked with the most common genes and DNA. The sample includes 790,000 or so distinct CDR3 sequences, with about 47% observed a single time. In total, the top ten clones hold over 15% of the sample. The sequenced sample was blood. The receptors were sampled from a man older than 75 in good health.

The rearrangement uses TRBV9 and TRBJ2-5; D ambiguous. The DNA matches TRBJ2-7 better at its end, which makes the J call doubtful. Germline V gene lookup returns CDR1 SGDLS and CDR2 YYNGEE. CDR3 length equals 10 residues. The CDR3 region is CASHVGEQYF. DNA for the CDR3: TGTGCCAGCCACGTAGGCGAGCAGTACTTC.

The chain is built from TRBV29-1 and TRBJ1-1; D is unclear. Trimming left V 5 bases short and J 10 bases short, with 23 bases between. The CDR3 contains 14 residues. Germline V gene sequence: CDR1 SQVTM, CDR2 ANQGSEA. The CDR3 nucleotides are TGCAGCGTTCACCGGGCCCGGGGTGCGGGTGGAGCTTTCTTT. Protein sequence: CSVHRARGAGGAFF. The full variable domain, with the rest looked up from reference TRBV29-1 and TRBJ1-1, is SAVISQKPSRDICQRGTSLTIQCQVDSQVTMMFWYRQQPGQSLTLIATANQGSEATYESGFVIDKFPISRPNLTFSTLTVSNMSPEDSSIYLCSVHRARGAGGAFFGQGTRLTVV.

The chain uses TRBV2 and TRBJ2-3; D remains ambiguous. CDR1 and CDR2 from the germline V gene are SNHLY and FYNNEI. The CDR3 totals 15 residues. Deletions cut 2 bases from V and 0 bases from J, with 9 bases between. In nucleotides, the CDR3 is TGTGCCAGCAGTGAACGGGTGCGGAGCACAGATACGCAGTATTTT. Translation gives CASSERVRSTDTQYF.

This clonotype has more than one count but fewer than ten. The rearrangement joins TRBV20-1 to TRBJ2-7; D unclear. Trimming pared 3 bases from V and 6 bases from J, leaving 15 bases between. This CDR3 is built from 13 residues. Per germline, CDR1 DFQATT and CDR2 SNEGSKA (reference sequence). DNA for the CDR3: TGCAGTGCTAGGACCTTCTCTGTTGGCGAGCAGTACTTC. Amino acids: CSARTFSVGEQYF.

The chain is built from TRBV19 and TRBJ2-5, with 9 bases identical to TRBD2. Unmatched junction bases numbered 10, after V lost 3 bases and J lost 11 bases. CDR1 is LNHDA and CDR2 is SQIVND in the germline V gene (reference sequence). The CDR3 is 14 residues long. The CDR3 here is CASSILAGMGEQYF. The DNA for the CDR3 is TGTGCCAGTAGTATCCTAGCGGGAATGGGTGAGCAGTACTTC.

This clonotype was counted once. Just one base apart from a much larger clone, this may be a read error. The chain joins TRBV12-3 or TRBV12-4 to TRBJ2-1; D not certain. V dropped 1 base and J dropped 13 bases, with 17 bases sitting between them. The CDR3 runs to 14 residues. This chain's CDR3 is CASSLGEPQETQFF. CDR3 DNA: TGTGCCAGCAGTTTAGGGGAACCTCAAGAGACCCAGTTCTTC.

The J gene is TRBJ2-1, the V gene TRBV6-2 or TRBV6-3, with 11 bases that match TRBD2. The V and J ends lost 6 bases and 6 bases, in that order; junction bases with no gene match: 7. CDR3 length: 15 residues. The germline gives CDR1 MNHEY, CDR2 SVGEGT. CDR3 protein: CASSDGLAGTNEQFF. The CDR3 region has the DNA TGTGCCAGCAGCGATGGACTAGCGGGTACCAATGAGCAGTTCTTC.

The J gene is TRBJ2-1, the V gene TRBV29-1; TRBD2 aligns across 7 bases. The germline CDR1 and CDR2 sequences are SQVTM and ANQGSEA. J was trimmed by 4 bases and V by 4 bases; bases with no gene match: 4. The CDR3 is made up of 13 amino acids. The CDR3 sequence is CSVGLADYNEQFF. Here the CDR3 DNA reads TGCAGCGTTGGACTAGCAGATTACAATGAGCAGTTCTTC.

This clonotype was counted a few times. CDR3 in amino acids: CASSSRCEQYF. The CDR3 DNA follows: TGTGCCAGCAGCTCTAGGTGCGAGCAGTACTTC. V is TRBV5-5 and J is TRBJ2-5; unclear D gene. The closer fit of TRBJ2-7 to the DNA end suggests the J call may be wrong. Germline V CDR1 and CDR2: SGHKS, YYEKEE (reference sequence). The CDR3 length is 11 residues.

The chain recombines TRBV20-1 with TRBJ2-1, with D possibly TRBD2 on 6 matching bases. The CDR3 covers 12 residues. Germline V gene data show CDR1 as DFQATT and CDR2 as SNEGSKA (reference sequence). The CDR3 coding sequence is TGCAGATCTAGCGAGGCCTACAATGAGCAGTTCTTC. This encodes CRSSEAYNEQFF.

This clonotype has just a few counts. This sequence joins TRBV9 and TRBJ2-1, with a possible D match to TRBD2 (5 bases). This CDR3 is built from 14 residues. Germline V gene data show CDR1 as SGDLS and CDR2 as YYNGEE. V lost 4 bases and J lost 1, with 9 bases in between. The CDR3 spells CASSPAVSYNEQFF. The DNA of the CDR3 is TGTGCCAGCAGCCCAGCGGTTTCCTACAATGAGCAGTTCTTC.

This sequence joins TRBV5-5 and TRBJ2-1, with D perhaps TRBD2 (5 bases). Germline lookup yields CDR1 SGHKS and CDR2 YYEKEE (reference sequence). The CDR3 covers 16 residues. V was pared by 5 bases and J by 3 bases, with 18 bases between. The CDR3 coding sequence is TGTGCCAGCAGACCGGCTCTTAAGCGGTTCTACAATGAGCAGTTCTTC. This gives the protein CASRPALKRFYNEQFF.

Regarding this clonotype: Lacking the conserved final phenylalanine or tryptophan, this CDR3 likely reflects a read error. The chain joins TRBV7-2 to TRBJ2-1; 8 bases map to TRBD2. Matching the DNA end better, TRBJ2-7 makes the J call doubtful. Germline values: CDR1 SGHTA, CDR2 FQGNSA. The CDR3 sequence is 16 residues long. CDR3 residues: CASSSSGRSSYNEQYL. The CDR3 coding sequence is TGTGCCAGCAGTTCTAGCGGGCGGAGCTCCTACAATGAGCAGTACTTA.

This clonotype was found a few times. The chain recombines TRBV27 with TRBJ2-1, with 9 bases matching TRBD2. The CDR3 totals 15 residues. V shed 3 bases, J shed 7 bases, and the junction held 7 bases outside the gene matches. The V gene's germline CDR1 is MNHEY and CDR2 SMNVEV (reference sequence). The CDR3 coding sequence is TGTGCCAGCAGTTTCAGGCGGGAGGGCTCGAATGAGCAGTTCTTC. It translates to CASSFRREGSNEQFF.

The rearrangement joins TRBV11-2 to TRBJ1-4, with a possible D match to TRBD1 (5 bases). This CDR3 is built from 15 residues. V lost 5 bases and J 7 bases, leaving 17 bases between the germline ends. Germline V lookup: CDR1 SGHAT, CDR2 FQNNGV. Here the CDR3 reads CASSPAGWGGEKLFF. The CDR3 DNA reads TGTGCCAGCAGCCCAGCGGGCTGGGGGGGTGAAAAACTGTTTTTT.

This clonotype was recorded once. The rearrangement joins TRBV3-1 to TRBJ2-7; 7 nucleotides align to TRBD1. Looked up from germline, CDR1 is LGHDT and CDR2 is YNNKEL (reference sequence). The CDR3 spans 16 residues. V lost 4 bases to trimming and J lost 7 bases; unmatched junction nucleotides: 16. CDR3 in amino acids: CASSRTPGQIYSEQYF. DNA for the CDR3: TGTGCCAGCAGCCGAACCCCGGGACAGATATACAGTGAGCAGTACTTC.

This clonotype has just a few counts. The chain uses TRBV12-3 or TRBV12-4 and TRBJ1-1; D is undetermined. Trimming took off 3 bases at V and 5 bases at J, with 10 bases between the two ends. The CDR3 is made up of 13 amino acids. The CDR3 loop reads CASSFRDTTEAFF. The CDR3 DNA sequence: TGTGCCAGCAGTTTTAGGGATACGACTGAAGCTTTCTTT.

This chain joins TRBV27 and TRBJ1-3; 7 nucleotides match TRBD1. J lost 0 bases, V lost 1 base, and 3 bases had no gene match. Per germline, CDR1 MNHEY and CDR2 SMNVEV (reference sequence). The CDR3 loop spans 16 amino acids. CDR3 sequence (DNA): TGTGCCAGCAGTTTATTCGGGACAGTCTCTGGAAACACCATATATTTT. Protein sequence: CASSLFGTVSGNTIYF.

The J gene is TRBJ2-3, the V gene TRBV7-2; 7 nucleotides match TRBD2. Germline V lookup: CDR1 SGHTA, CDR2 FQGNSA. The CDR3 contains 14 residues. The V and J ends lost 4 bases and 10 bases, in that order; junction bases with no gene match: 11. The CDR3 is CASSSKREGVAQYF. CDR3 DNA sequence: TGTGCCAGCAGCTCAAAGCGGGAAGGGGTGGCGCAGTATTTT.